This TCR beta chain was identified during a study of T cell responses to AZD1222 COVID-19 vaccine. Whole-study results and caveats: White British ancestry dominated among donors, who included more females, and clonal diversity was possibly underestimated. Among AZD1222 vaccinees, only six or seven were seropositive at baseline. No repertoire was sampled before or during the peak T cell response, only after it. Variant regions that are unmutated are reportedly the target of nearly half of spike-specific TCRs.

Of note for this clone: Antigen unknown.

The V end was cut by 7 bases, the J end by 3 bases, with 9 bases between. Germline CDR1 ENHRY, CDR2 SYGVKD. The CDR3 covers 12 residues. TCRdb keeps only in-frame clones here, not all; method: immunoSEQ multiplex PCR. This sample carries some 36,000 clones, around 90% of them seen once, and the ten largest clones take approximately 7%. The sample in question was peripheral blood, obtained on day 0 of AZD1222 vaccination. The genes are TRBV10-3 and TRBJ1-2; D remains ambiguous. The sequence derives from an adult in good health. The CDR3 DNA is TGTGCCATCACCAACAGCGACTATGGCTACACCTTC. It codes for CAITNSDYGYTF.